A selection of T cell receptor beta chains follows, all from one sample in a study of patients and donors after allogeneic stem cell transplantation. TCRdb called the RT-PCR reads again in MiXCR, with one record for every CDR3 protein. The sample shows about 8,800 distinct CDR3 sequences, around 3.9% of them seen only once. Source material: blood, either unsorted or a sorted T cell fraction (not recorded which). The receptors here all came from a human donor who was either an allogeneic HSCT recipient or a stem cell or donor lymphocyte infusion donor (not recorded which). It is not recorded whose cells these are; they may come from a transplant donor. Both conserved end residues are part of each CDR3. The D gene is left open where the match is weak. Some rows have no size entry. The others give once, few or many, or a class for an expanded clone.

few | TRBJ2-5 | TRBV5-4 | TRBD2 | TGTGCCAGCAGCCCGGGGACTAGCGGTACCGGGACCCAGTACTTC | CASSPGTSGTGTQYF
many | TRBJ2-3 | TRBV21-1 | . | TGTGCCAGCAGCAAACTCGCGGGAGGGCCGGGAGATACGCAGTATTTT | CASSKLAGGPGDTQYF
many | TRBJ2-7 | TRBV3-1 | . | TGTGCCAGCAGCCAAGTCCAGGCCACCTACGAGCAGTACTTC | CASSQVQATYEQYF
medium-sized | TRBJ2-7 | TRBV5-1 | TRBD1 | TGCGCCAGCAGCTTGTTATATGCCGGACAGGATCTCTACGAGCAGTACTTC | CASSLLYAGQDLYEQYF
medium-sized | TRBJ2-1 | TRBV4-2 | . | TGTGCCAGCAGCCAAGCTCACAGCAACTCCTACAATGAGCAGTTCTTC | CASSQAHSNSYNEQFF
many | TRBJ2-1 | TRBV29-1 | . | TGCAGCGTTGACGCGCAAAAGTTCTACAATGAGCAGTTCTTC | CSVDAQKFYNEQFF
many | TRBJ1-5 | TRBV28 | . | TGTGTCAGCAGTTTAGGAGAGAGGAATCAGCCCCAGCATTTT | CVSSLGERNQPQHF
many | TRBJ2-1 | TRBV7-3 | . | TGTGCCAGCAGCCACGGACAGTACAATGAGCAGTTCTTC | CASSHGQYNEQFF
many | TRBJ1-2 | TRBV7-9 | . | TGTGCCAGCAGCCAACAGGGAAATTATGGCTACACCTTC | CASSQQGNYGYTF
many | TRBJ2-3 | TRBV7-9 | TRBD2 | TGTGCCAGCAGTTTCCTAGCGGGTGGCACAGATACGCAGTATTTT | CASSFLAGGTDTQYF
many | TRBJ1-2 | TRBV20-1 | . | TGCAGTGCTATTAGACGGAATCCGAACTATGGCTACACCTTC | CSAIRRNPNYGYTF
many | TRBJ2-3 | TRBV4-3 | TRBD1 | TGCGCCAGCAGCCCTACAGGGGTGGTGGCAGATACGCAGTATTTT | CASSPTGVVADTQYF
many | TRBJ2-1 | TRBV3-1 | . | TGTGCCAGCAGCCCCTTCTCGGACCCCCTCAATGAGCAGTTCTTC | CASSPFSDPLNEQFF
many | TRBJ2-2 | TRBV9 | TRBD2 | TGTGCCAGCAGCGTAGTTAGCGGGGACACCGGGGAGCTGTTTTTT | CASSVVSGDTGELFF
many | TRBJ1-3 | TRBV7-8 | TRBD1 | TGTGCCAGCAGCTTAGTAGGGACAGGGAATGGAAACACCATATATTTT | CASSLVGTGNGNTIYF
medium-sized | TRBJ2-5 | TRBV4-3 | TRBD2 | TGCGCCAGCAGCCAAGAGCTAGCGGGAGTCTTTGAGACCCAGTACTTC | CASSQELAGVFETQYF
many | TRBJ2-7 | TRBV9 | TRBD2 | TGTGCCAGCAGCGTCGGCGGGAGCTCCTACGAGCAGTACTTC | CASSVGGSSYEQYF
many | TRBJ2-2 | TRBV28 | TRBD2 | TGTGCCAGCAGTTTAGTAGCGGGAGTGAAGGTTGCCGGGGAGCTGTTTTTT | CASSLVAGVKVAGELFF
many | TRBJ2-7 | TRBV10-3 | TRBD2 | TGTGCCTCATCGGGCCTTTGGGGGGGTCCGAGCGAGCAGTACTTC | CASSGLWGGPSEQYF
. | TRBJ2-2 | TRBV3-1 | . | TGTGCCAGCAGCCAAGTAGGTACCGGGGAGCTGTTTTTT | CASSQVGTGELFF
many | TRBJ1-2 | TRBV28 | . | TGTGCCAGCAGTTTGGAGGGTTTAAGGGGCTACACCTTC | CASSLEGLRGYTF
many | TRBJ2-7 | TRBV5-1 | . | TGCGCCAGCAGCTTGATGGGGGAGCAGTACTTC | CASSLMGEQYF
medium-sized | TRBJ1-5 | TRBV20-1 | . | TGCAGTGCTAGGTTAGGGTTGGCGGGCAATCAGCCCCAGCATTTT | CSARLGLAGNQPQHF
many | TRBJ2-3 | TRBV5-1 | . | TGCGCCAGCAGCTTGGTCTCGGTAGCGGCTAGCACAGATACGCAGTATTTT | CASSLVSVAASTDTQYF
many | TRBJ2-7 | TRBV20-1 | TRBD2 | TGCAGTGCTAGTCCCTCTAGCGGGTGGTGGGTACCCCCCCCCTACGAGCAGTACTTC | CSASPSSGWWVPPPYEQYF
many | TRBJ1-6 | TRBV21-1 | . | TGTGCCAGCAGCTCCGAAGCCCGGCGTTCGAGGGACAGGGCGGGAAGGTCACCCCTCCACTTT | CASSSEARRSRDRAGRSPLHF
many | TRBJ1-2 | TRBV18 | . | TGTGCCAGCTCACCGGAGCCACTGGGTGGCTACACCTTC | CASSPEPLGGYTF
many | TRBJ2-1 | TRBV7-3 | . | TGTGCCAGCAGCTTATATTCTAATACCTACAATGAGCAGTTCTTC | CASSLYSNTYNEQFF
medium-sized | TRBJ2-7 | TRBV28 | TRBD1 | TGTGCCAGCAGTTTTTCATCGTCCGGGACAGTTTTCCATTCCTACGAGCAGTACTTC | CASSFSSSGTVFHSYEQYF
medium-sized | TRBJ1-4 | TRBV12-3/TRBV12-4 | . | TGTGCCAGCAGTTTAAACACGGTTGATGAAAAACTGTTTTTT | CASSLNTVDEKLFF
many | TRBJ1-5 | TRBV29-1 | . | TGCAGCGTGTCGGACGTAACTAATCAGCCCCAGCATTTT | CSVSDVTNQPQHF
many | TRBJ2-1 | TRBV12-3/TRBV12-4 | TRBD1 | TGTGCCAGCAGTTTATGGCTAGCAGGGGGTGAGAATGAGCAGTTCTTC | CASSLWLAGGENEQFF
many | TRBJ1-3 | TRBV7-9 | TRBD1 | TGTGCCAGCAACCCCGGGACAGGGGGCTTGCCTGGAAACACCATATATTTT | CASNPGTGGLPGNTIYF
many | TRBJ2-2 | TRBV20-1 | . | TGCAGTGCTAGTAAGGTCGGGACCTTCACCGGGGAGCTGTTTTTT | CSASKVGTFTGELFF
. | TRBJ2-7 | TRBV12-3/TRBV12-4 | TRBD1 | TGTGCCAGCAGTTTAGCCCTCACAGGGGCCCGTCTTTCTGCCGGGAACGAGCAGTACTTC | CASSLALTGARLSAGNEQYF
. | TRBJ2-7 | TRBV2 | . | TGTGCCAGCAGTGGGGCAGATTTAGACTACGAGCAGTACTTC | CASSGADLDYEQYF